This T cell receptor beta chain was sequenced during a study of patients and donors after allogeneic stem cell transplantation. A single record per CDR3 protein comes from TCRdb applying MiXCR to the RT-PCR reads. The table includes about 960,000 distinct CDR3 sequences, over 15% detected once. The clonotype originates from a human donor who was either an allogeneic HSCT recipient or a stem cell or donor lymphocyte infusion donor (not recorded which). It is not recorded whose cells these are; they may come from a transplant donor. Material: blood, either unsorted or a sorted T cell fraction (not recorded which).

In DNA form, the CDR3 reads TGTGCCAGCAGTTACTGGGACAGGGGGCGCGTGGTAGGCAATCAGCCCCAGCATTTT. This gives the protein CASSYWDRGRVVGNQPQHF. The chain employs TRBV6-5 and TRBJ1-5; 12 nucleotides agree with TRBD1. V shed 1 base and J 2 bases; nucleotides not matched to a gene: 9. The CDR3 length is 19 residues. Germline-derived CDR1 and CDR2 are MNHEY and SVGAGI.